This TCR beta chain was obtained from a study of identical twins. With template switching, a universal primer site was added, and the cDNA carried unique molecular identifiers. Via MiXCR, TCRdb re-called the 5' RACE reads, giving one row per CDR3 protein. This repertoire shows about 700,000 distinct CDR3 sequences, approximately 6.1% found once; its top ten account for around 2%. The V end lost 5 bases, the J end lost 4 bases, and 14 bases lay between the germline ends. This CDR3 spans 13 amino acids. The V gene's germline CDR1 is GTSNPN and CDR2 SVGIG (reference sequence). General study results and limits: Conclusions were drawn cross-sectionally by statistical analysis, without following the same donors.

Of note for this clonotype: No antigen is known for it.

The source is a man in his late teens or twenties in good health. Specimen: naive T cells sorted from blood. This chain links TRBV30 with TRBJ1-1, with no clear D. CDR3 nucleotide sequence: TGTGCCTGGTGTCTCGTGGGGAGCACTGAAGCTTTCTTT. Its protein is CAWCLVGSTEAFF.